This T cell receptor (beta chain) is drawn from a study of T cells after yellow fever vaccination. TCRdb used MiXCR to reprocess the 5' RACE reads, holding one entry per CDR3 protein. The data show some 150,000 distinct CDR3 sequences, 11% seen once. Germline lookup yields CDR1 SGHKS and CDR2 YYEKEE (reference sequence). The CDR3 is 16 residues long. With 0 bases removed from V and 0 bases from J, the gap between germline ends came to 9 bases. The rearrangement joins TRBV5-5 to TRBJ2-2; D uncertain. The sample was CD8+ T cells sorted from PBMCs, taken 15 days after the yellow fever booster vaccination. This receptor was taken from a man between 18 and 29 years old who received the YFV17D yellow fever vaccine. The DNA for the CDR3 is TGTGCCAGCAGCTTGGCTATGCCCGCGAACACCGGGGAGCTGTTTTTT. Translated, it gives CASSLAMPANTGELFF.